The 26 T cell receptor beta chains below come from one sample, sequenced in a study of blood T cell repertoires in COVID-19. Some clones are missing from TCRdb's copy, which holds only in-frame ones; the method was immunoSEQ multiplex PCR. The sample lists 130,000 or so clones; roughly 86% were seen once. Sequenced material: peripheral blood. These TCRs come from a woman between 45 and 60 years old who had recovered from COVID-19.

The chain uses TRBV4-2 and TRBJ2-2; 8 bases agree with TRBD2. CDR3 length: 18 amino acids. Germline V gene lookup returns CDR1 LGHNA and CDR2 YNFKEQ. The V segment lost 0 bases and the J segment 6 bases; nucleotides outside the gene matches: 12. The CDR3 loop reads CASSQESLAEVGAGELFF. CDR3 DNA: TGTGCCAGCAGCCAAGAGTCACTAGCGGAGGTAGGGGCCGGGGAGCTGTTTTTT.

This clone came up once. V usage is TRBV4-3 and J usage is TRBJ2-1; 12 bases align to TRBD2. Germline V gene sequence: CDR1 LGHNA, CDR2 YSLEER. There are 17 residues in the CDR3. V shed 3 bases, J shed 7 bases, and the junction held 10 bases outside the gene matches. DNA of the CDR3: TGCGCCAGCAGCCAGCTAGCGGGAGGGCCCCCGGGAAATGAGCAGTTCTTC. This codes for CASSQLAGGPPGNEQFF.

This clone was seen a single time. The rearrangement links TRBV10-2 to TRBJ2-2; no clear D gene. The CDR3 sequence is 12 residues long. Trimming took 6 bases from V and 2 from J, leaving 4 bases between them. Germline CDR1 and CDR2: WSHSY and SAAADI. The CDR3 DNA is TGCGCCAGCAGCTATAACACCGGGGAGCTGTTTTTT. Encoded protein: CASSYNTGELFF.

As regards this clone: Other DNA sequences in this sample translate to the same CDR3. The rearrangement uses TRBV5-5 and TRBJ1-2, with D tentatively TRBD1 (5 bases). CDR1 is SGHKS and CDR2 is YYEKEE in the germline V gene (reference sequence). This CDR3 has 13 amino acids. V dropped 4 bases and J dropped 5 bases, with 12 bases sitting between them. The CDR3 nucleotides read TGTGCCAGCAGCCCCTGGGGGGGATATGGCTACACCTTC. This gives the protein CASSPWGGYGYTF.

The chain combines TRBV19 with TRBJ1-1; tentative D call: TRBD1 (6 bases). V was trimmed by 5 bases and J by 5 bases, leaving 12 bases between them. The CDR3 is made up of 13 amino acids. Germline-derived CDR1 and CDR2 are LNHDA and SQIVND (reference sequence). DNA for the CDR3: TGTGCCAGTAGTCCCGGGGGGACAACTGAAGCTTTCTTT. This encodes CASSPGGTTEAFF.

The rearrangement links TRBV4-1 to TRBJ2-7, with 8 bases lining up with TRBD1. The length of the CDR3 is 14 residues. Germline CDR1 reads MGHRA; CDR2 reads YSYEKL. V lost 1 base, J lost 2 bases, and 1 base stayed unmatched. The CDR3 spells CASSQGQGTYEQYF. The CDR3 DNA reads as TGCGCCAGCAGCCAAGGACAGGGGACCTACGAGCAGTACTTC.

V usage is TRBV7-2 and J usage is TRBJ2-7; maybe TRBD1 (5 bases). Germline CDR1 and CDR2: SGHTA and FQGNSA. The CDR3 sequence is 13 residues long. Trimming cost V 3 bases and J 2 bases, with 8 bases left between them. The CDR3 spells CASSLKQAYEQYF. DNA of the CDR3: TGTGCCAGCAGCTTGAAACAGGCCTACGAGCAGTACTTC.

The genes are TRBV16 and TRBJ1-3; a possible D gene is TRBD1 (5 bases). CDR1 is KGHSY and CDR2 is FQNENV in the germline V gene. V was trimmed by 1 base and J by 0 bases, leaving 10 bases between them. The CDR3 has 16 residues. CDR3 sequence: CASSQYRQSSGNTIYF. In nucleotides, the CDR3 is TGTGCCAGCAGCCAATATCGACAGAGCTCTGGAAACACCATATATTTT.

The chain joins TRBV27 to TRBJ2-7; D gene ambiguous. In germline, CDR1 is MNHEY, CDR2 SMNVEV (reference sequence). This CDR3 is built from 14 residues. The V and J ends lost 0 bases and 2 bases respectively, with 8 bases between them. For the CDR3, the DNA is TGTGCCAGCAGTTTATCCCCAGAAACCTACGAGCAGTACTTC. It is translated as CASSLSPETYEQYF.

This clone is a singleton in its sample. In DNA form, the CDR3 reads TGTGCCAGCCGACCGGGACAGGGCTCTGAAGCTTTCTTT. Its protein product is CASRPGQGSEAFF. The gene calls are TRBV6-4 and TRBJ1-1; 9 bases map to TRBD1. CDR3 size: 13 residues. Germline V gene lookup returns CDR1 MRHNA and CDR2 SNTAGT. With 8 bases clipped from V and 6 bases from J, the junction kept 7 bases outside the gene matches.

The chain carries TRBV19 and TRBJ2-5; D perhaps matches TRBD1 (5 bases). Germline values: CDR1 LNHDA, CDR2 SQIVND (reference sequence). The V end lost 1 base, the J end lost 3 bases, and 6 bases lay between the germline ends. This CDR3 has 13 amino acids. The chain's CDR3 is CASSIGREETQYF. The CDR3 DNA sequence: TGTGCCAGTAGTATAGGCAGGGAAGAGACCCAGTACTTC.

The chain couples TRBV18 to TRBJ1-1, with D perhaps TRBD1 (6 bases). The CDR3 has 16 residues. Germline-derived CDR1 and CDR2 are KGHSH and LQKENI. V lost 2 bases and J 3 bases, leaving 16 bases between the germline ends. The CDR3 is CASSPNAGAGYTEAFF. The CDR3 DNA is TGTGCCAGCTCACCAAACGCAGGGGCAGGGTACACTGAAGCTTTCTTT.

This chain connects TRBV7-6 to TRBJ2-5; TRBD2 matches at 9 bases. The germline gives CDR1 SGHVS, CDR2 FNYEAQ. With V trimmed by 6 bases and J by 0 bases, 2 bases remained unmatched. This CDR3 has 14 amino acids. CDR3 sequence: CASRPSGNQETQYF. CDR3 DNA: TGTGCCAGCAGACCTAGCGGGAACCAAGAGACCCAGTACTTC.

This sequence joins TRBV2 and TRBJ2-2; 10 nucleotides line up with TRBD1. V was clipped by 2 bases and J by 5 bases; unmatched bases: 5. Germline V lookup: CDR1 SNHLY, CDR2 FYNNEI. This CDR3 comprises 16 residues. The CDR3 DNA sequence: TGTGCCAGCAGTGAAATCGGACAGGGGGGGACCGGGGAGCTGTTTTTT. Its protein product is CASSEIGQGGTGELFF.

V gene TRBV7-9 combines with J gene TRBJ1-4; 7 bases fit TRBD1. J lost 6 bases, V lost 6 bases, and 7 bases had no gene match. Germline values: CDR1 SEHNR, CDR2 FQNEAQ (reference sequence). There are 14 residues in the CDR3. This CDR3 reads CASSIGTAYEKLFF. The CDR3 DNA sequence: TGTGCCAGCAGTATCGGGACAGCTTATGAAAAACTGTTTTTT.

The rearrangement uses TRBV6-2 or TRBV6-3 and TRBJ2-2; 10 bases are a match to TRBD1. Germline V CDR1 and CDR2: MNHEY, SVGEGT. The CDR3 covers 17 residues. Germline trimming cut 2 bases from V and 3 bases from J; bases unmatched to any gene: 6. CDR3 sequence reads: CASSYLGQGGYTGELFF. CDR3 in DNA: TGTGCCAGCAGTTACCTAGGACAGGGGGGATACACCGGGGAGCTGTTTTTT.

This clone appeared once. This rearrangement joins TRBV19 to TRBJ1-2; 7 nucleotides align to TRBD1. The germline V gene has CDR1 LNHDA and CDR2 SQIVND (reference sequence). The CDR3 runs 13 residues. V gave up 3 bases and J gave up 8 bases; unmatched junction bases: 6. CDR3: CASSIRGSPGYTF. CDR3 coding DNA: TGTGCCAGTAGTATCAGGGGGTCACCCGGCTACACCTTC.

This chain links TRBV5-1 with TRBJ2-5, with 12 bases matching TRBD2. V shed 4 bases, J shed 1 base, and the junction held 2 bases outside the gene matches. Germline V CDR1 and CDR2: SGHRS, YFSETQ. The CDR3 runs 15 residues. The CDR3 sequence: CASSPLAGGQETQYF. CDR3 in DNA: TGCGCCAGCAGCCCACTAGCGGGGGGCCAAGAGACCCAGTACTTC.

This chain connects TRBV18 to TRBJ2-7; TRBD2 is a possible D gene (7 bases). The V gene's germline CDR1 is KGHSH and CDR2 LQKENI. Trimming cost V 6 bases and J 0 bases, with 15 bases left between them. The CDR3 extends over 15 amino acids. Here the CDR3 DNA reads TGTGCCAGCTCCATGGGGGGGCAAGGCTCCTACGAGCAGTACTTC. It specifies CASSMGGQGSYEQYF.

This clone has just one count. The rearrangement links TRBV6-2 or TRBV6-3 to TRBJ2-1, with 12 bases aligning to TRBD2. The CDR3 loop spans 17 amino acids. Germline V gives CDR1 MNHEY, CDR2 SVGEGT. J lost 6 bases, V lost 6 bases, and 12 bases had no gene match. CDR3 protein: CASSPPPTSGSGNEQFF. CDR3 DNA sequence: TGTGCCAGCAGCCCCCCCCCGACTAGCGGGAGTGGCAATGAGCAGTTCTTC.

The chain carries TRBV19 and TRBJ1-2; tentative D call: TRBD1 (5 bases). V was pared by 5 bases and J by 2 bases, with 15 bases between. The germline V gene encodes CDR1 LNHDA and CDR2 SQIVND (reference sequence). This CDR3 comprises 15 residues. The CDR3 coding sequence is TGTGCCAGTAGTCCCCTGGGGGGGACGAACTATGGCTACACCTTC. This codes for CASSPLGGTNYGYTF.

This clone was detected once. The chain employs TRBV6-2 or TRBV6-3 and TRBJ2-3; no clear D. V was clipped by 5 bases and J by 2 bases, with 8 bases between them. The germline V gene has CDR1 MNHEY and CDR2 SVGEGT. The CDR3 sequence is 13 residues long. CDR3 coding DNA: TGTGCCAGCAGTCAGCGCGCCACAGATACGCAGTATTTT. Protein sequence: CASSQRATDTQYF.

In its sample, this clone was seen once. V and J are TRBV27 and TRBJ1-4, with D tentatively TRBD1 (5 bases). The V gene lost 4 bases and the J gene lost 5 bases, with 11 bases spanning the gap. Germline V gene sequence: CDR1 MNHEY, CDR2 SMNVEV (reference sequence). The CDR3 runs to 14 residues. CDR3 loop: CASSSRRGNEKLFF. The CDR3 DNA sequence: TGTGCCAGCAGTTCCCGGAGGGGAAATGAAAAACTGTTTTTT.

Written as DNA, the CDR3 is TGTGCCAGCTCACCAACTAGCGGGGGGGGCTCCTACGAGCAGTACTTC. Its protein is CASSPTSGGGSYEQYF. The chain joins TRBV18 to TRBJ2-7, with 13 positions matching TRBD2. Germline CDR1 and CDR2: KGHSH and LQKENI. V lost 2 bases to trimming and J lost 0 bases; unmatched junction nucleotides: 1. The CDR3 spans 16 residues.

This clone was detected once. The rearrangement joins TRBV6-5 to TRBJ2-7; 10 nucleotides align to TRBD1. V lost 6 bases and J lost 1; bases outside the gene matches: 6. The CDR3 length is 15 residues. Germline V lookup: CDR1 MNHEY, CDR2 SVGAGI. CDR3 sequence: CASRETGGVSYEQYF. For the CDR3, the DNA is TGTGCCAGCAGGGAGACAGGGGGCGTTTCCTACGAGCAGTACTTC.

This clone was observed a few times. This rearrangement joins TRBV15 to TRBJ2-7, with a weak D call TRBD1 (5 bases). The germline CDR1 and CDR2 sequences are LNHNV and YYDKDF (reference sequence). Between the trimmed V and J ends, which lost 0 bases and 5 bases, there was a span of 14 bases. CDR3 length: 15 amino acids. CDR3 coding DNA: TGTGCCACCAGCAGAGAGCAGGGAACTGTGAACGAGCAGTACTTC. It translates to CATSREQGTVNEQYF. Together with reference TRBV15 and TRBJ2-7, the CDR3 gives the full variable domain: DAMVIQNPRYQVTQFGKPVTLSCSQTLNHNVMYWYQQKSSQAPKLLFHYYDKDFNNEADTPDNFQSRRPNTSFCFLDIRSPGLGDTAMYLCATSREQGTVNEQYFGPGTRLTVT.